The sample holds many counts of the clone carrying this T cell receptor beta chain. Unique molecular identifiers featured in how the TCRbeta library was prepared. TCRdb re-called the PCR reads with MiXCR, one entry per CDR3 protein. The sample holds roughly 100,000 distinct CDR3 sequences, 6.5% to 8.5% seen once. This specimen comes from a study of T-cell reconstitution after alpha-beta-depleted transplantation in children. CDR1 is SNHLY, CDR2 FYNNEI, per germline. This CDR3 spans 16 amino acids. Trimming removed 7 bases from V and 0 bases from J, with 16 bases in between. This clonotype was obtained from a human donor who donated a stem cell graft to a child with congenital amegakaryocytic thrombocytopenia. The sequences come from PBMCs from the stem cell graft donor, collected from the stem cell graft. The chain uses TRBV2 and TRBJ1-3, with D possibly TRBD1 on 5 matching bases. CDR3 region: CASTRVRANSGNTIYF. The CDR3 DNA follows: TGTGCCAGCACCCGTGTCAGGGCTAACTCTGGAAACACCATATATTTT.